These 27 T cell receptor beta chains were all obtained from the same sample, sequenced in a study of vaccination and CD4 T cells after COVID-19. Treatment meaning: roughly nine-day PBMC culture with coronavirus spike peptide pools or control peptides (ViraFEST assay). Their antigen targets remain unknown. The Oncomine TCR Beta short-read assay was what sequenced the DNA obtained from cultured CD4+ T cells. TCRdb ran MiXCR on the PCR reads and lists one entry per CDR3 protein. In the table there are 20,000 to 25,000 distinct CDR3 sequences, around 49% of which are singletons. The sequencing sample was made of CD4+ T cells from blood, cultured in vitro. The receptor source for this set is a human donor who had recovered from COVID-19.

The chain has TRBV6-5 and TRBJ2-7, with D hard to call. Germline CDR1 reads MNHEY; CDR2 reads SVGAGI. V dropped 3 bases and J dropped 4 bases, with 13 bases sitting between them. This CDR3 is built from 14 residues. CDR3 residues: CASSYREVGYEQYF. CDR3 in DNA: TGTGCCAGCAGTTATAGGGAAGTGGGTTACGAGCAGTACTTC.

The gene calls are TRBV5-1 and TRBJ1-1; a possible D gene is TRBD1 (6 bases). CDR3 length: 15 residues. Germline-derived CDR1 and CDR2 are SGHRS and YFSETQ. V was pared by 4 bases and J by 2 bases, with 15 bases between. CDR3 residues: CASSPRSGENTEAFF. CDR3 nucleotides: TGCGCCAGCAGCCCACGTTCAGGGGAAAACACTGAAGCTTTCTTT.

This chain joins TRBV6-2 or TRBV6-3 and TRBJ1-2; TRBD1 agrees at 10 bases. V lost 5 bases, J lost 2 bases, and 17 bases stayed unmatched. Germline CDR1 and CDR2: MNHEY and SVGEGT. The CDR3 covers 19 residues. The CDR3 is CASSQRTGTGVPSNYGYTF. The CDR3 DNA reads TGTGCCAGCAGTCAACGTACCGGGACAGGGGTCCCCTCGAACTATGGCTACACCTTC.

This clonotype was seen a few times. This chain joins TRBV7-2 and TRBJ2-7; D unresolved. Deletions cut 4 bases from V and 1 base from J, with 5 bases between. CDR1 is SGHTA and CDR2 is FQGNSA in the germline V gene. The CDR3 covers 12 residues. This CDR3 reads CASSSISYEQYF. For the CDR3, the DNA is TGTGCCAGCAGCTCCATATCCTACGAGCAGTACTTC.

The CDR3 spells CASTGGTNTGELFF. The CDR3, as DNA: TGTGCCAGCACAGGGGGCACGAACACCGGGGAGCTGTTTTTT. This chain joins TRBV6-1 and TRBJ2-2, with 8 bases matching TRBD1. Germline assignment: CDR1 MNHNS and CDR2 SASEGT. The CDR3 extends over 14 amino acids. With 7 bases clipped from V and 0 bases from J, the junction kept 1 base outside the gene matches.

The gene calls are TRBV20-1 and TRBJ2-7, with unresolved D. CDR3 size: 12 residues. The ends were cut back, 3 bases at V and 4 bases at J, with 10 bases in the middle. Germline V gene lookup returns CDR1 DFQATT and CDR2 SNEGSKA (reference sequence). CDR3 nucleotides: TGCAGTGCTAGTAACGTGGGGTACGAGCAGTACTTC. Translated, it gives CSASNVGYEQYF.

Notes on this clonotype: Germline and junction disagree at one end, which may indicate a read error. The chain uses TRBV7-3 and TRBJ1-2; D remains unclear. This CDR3 comprises 13 residues. Germline V gene sequence: CDR1 SGHTA, CDR2 FQGTGA. Here the CDR3 reads CASSRTINCGYTF. DNA of the CDR3: TGTGCCAGCAGCCGCACAATTAACTGTGGCTACACCTTC. Supplemented by reference TRBV7-3 and TRBJ1-2, the full variable domain reads GAGVSQTPSNKVTEKGKYVELRCDPISGHTALYWYRQSLGQGPEFLIYFQGTGAADDSGLPNDRFFAVRPEGSVSTLKIQRTERGDSAVYLCASSRTINCGYTFGSGTRLTVV.

The chain joins TRBV6-1 to TRBJ2-3; tentatively, D is TRBD1 (6 bases). CDR1 is MNHNS, CDR2 SASEGT, per germline. V lost 6 bases and J 0 bases, leaving 13 bases between the germline ends. The CDR3 runs to 15 residues. DNA of the CDR3: TGTGCCAGCAGGGGTCGACAGGTTAGCACAGATACGCAGTATTTT. Protein sequence: CASRGRQVSTDTQYF.

This clonotype has a handful of counts. The CDR3 region is CAISEGQVGGLSYEQYF. In DNA form, the CDR3 reads TGTGCCATCAGTGAGGGGCAGGTGGGAGGCCTATCCTACGAGCAGTACTTC. The chain couples TRBV10-3 to TRBJ2-7; a possible D gene is TRBD2 (6 bases). The CDR3 length is 17 residues. Germline CDR1 reads ENHRY; CDR2 reads SYGVKD. V shed 2 bases and J shed 1 base, with 18 bases lying between them.

The chain joins TRBV6-1 to TRBJ1-6; TRBD1 might be the D (5 bases). CDR3 length equals 13 residues. The V gene's germline CDR1 is MNHNS and CDR2 SASEGT. With 5 bases removed from V and 6 bases from J, the gap between germline ends came to 8 bases. The CDR3 coding sequence is TGTGCCAGCAGTAGGGACCCTAATTCACCCCTCCACTTT. Protein sequence: CASSRDPNSPLHF.

In its sample, this clonotype was seen once. The chain joins TRBV6-1 to TRBJ1-5; D not resolved. CDR1 MNHNS and CDR2 SASEGT come from the germline V gene. V was cut by 8 bases and J by 7 bases, with 21 bases left in between. This CDR3 is 15 amino acids long. CDR3 amino acids: CASFPRPLQDQPQHF. In nucleotides, the CDR3 is TGTGCCAGCTTTCCCAGACCCCTCCAAGACCAGCCCCAGCATTTT.

This clonotype was detected only once. This chain uses TRBV20-1 with TRBJ2-7; TRBD1 agrees at 7 bases. Trimming removed 5 bases from V and 4 bases from J; junction bases left unmatched: 17. Looked up from germline, CDR1 is DFQATT and CDR2 is SNEGSKA (reference sequence). The CDR3 contains 16 residues. In DNA, the CDR3 is TGCAGTGCTCTCAGGACAGGCTTTGGCACCGGTTACGAGCAGTACTTC. Its protein is CSALRTGFGTGYEQYF.

The chain is built from TRBV28 and TRBJ2-6; D unclear. Trimming pared 4 bases from V and 0 bases from J, leaving 10 bases between. Germline CDR1 MDHEN, CDR2 SYDVKM. The CDR3 runs to 16 residues. The CDR3 coding sequence is TGTGCCAGCAGTTATCCGGTTCCCTCTGGGGCCAACGTCCTGACTTTC. This gives the protein CASSYPVPSGANVLTF.

This chain links TRBV28 with TRBJ1-5; D remains ambiguous. This CDR3 contains 16 residues. With 9 bases removed from V and 6 bases from J, the gap between germline ends came to 24 bases. CDR1 and CDR2 (germline): MDHEN, SYDVKM. In DNA, the CDR3 is TGTGCCAGTACGCTTTCAGGCCCGGGGTTCTCTCAGCCCCAGCATTTT. This sequence encodes CASTLSGPGFSQPQHF.

This clonotype was observed a few times. The chain has TRBV15 and TRBJ2-3, with D possibly TRBD1 on 7 matching bases. In germline, CDR1 is LNHNV, CDR2 YYDKDF (reference sequence). This CDR3 comprises 14 residues. V lost 4 bases and J lost 5, with 13 bases in between. The CDR3 nucleotides read TGTGCCACCAGCACCCGACAGGGAGGAGATACGCAGTATTTT. This gives the protein CATSTRQGGDTQYF.

This clonotype was observed a few times. The chain has TRBV15 and TRBJ2-1, with 14 nucleotides matching TRBD2. This CDR3 is built from 16 residues. CDR1 and CDR2 (germline): LNHNV, YYDKDF (reference sequence). Germline trimming cut 2 bases from V and 7 bases from J; bases unmatched to any gene: 4. The CDR3 sequence is CATSRRLAGGPNEQFF. For the CDR3, the DNA is TGTGCCACCAGCAGACGACTAGCGGGAGGGCCGAATGAGCAGTTCTTC.

This clonotype was observed a single time. The gene calls are TRBV20-1 and TRBJ1-1; 9 bases map to TRBD1. V gave up 6 bases and J gave up 4 bases; unmatched junction bases: 6. CDR1 and CDR2 from the germline V gene are DFQATT and SNEGSKA (reference sequence). The CDR3 runs to 13 residues. The CDR3 sequence is CSASRQGGTEAFF. CDR3 bases: TGCAGTGCGAGTAGACAGGGGGGCACTGAAGCTTTCTTT.

This clonotype was found a few times. The chain carries TRBV7-8 and TRBJ1-2, with 8 positions matching TRBD1. V was pared by 2 bases and J by 4 bases, with 9 bases of the junction left unmatched. There are 16 residues in the CDR3. The germline V gene encodes CDR1 SGHVS and CDR2 FQNEAQ. CDR3 amino acids: CASSLRPGGAGYGYTF. CDR3 nucleotides: TGTGCCAGCAGCTTACGACCAGGGGGCGCAGGCTATGGCTACACCTTC.

V is TRBV24-1 and J is TRBJ1-1, with a tentative D call TRBD1 (6 bases). Germline CDR1 and CDR2: KGHDR and SFDVKD. Trimming stripped 1 base from V and 10 bases from J, with 12 bases between. The CDR3 runs 13 residues. The DNA of the CDR3 is TGTGCCACCAGTGATTTACAGGGTGGGGGAGCTTTCTTT. Amino acids: CATSDLQGGGAFF.

This clonotype occurred a few times. This chain joins TRBV24-1 and TRBJ1-3; no reliable D call. V was clipped by 1 base and J by 8 bases, with 8 bases between them. CDR1 KGHDR and CDR2 SFDVKD come from the germline V gene. The CDR3 length is 13 residues. The CDR3 reads CATSDLSGDTIYF. The CDR3 DNA is TGTGCCACCAGTGATTTAAGTGGGGACACCATATATTTT.

The CDR3 DNA sequence: TGTGCCAGCAGTTTAGGTTCCCAGCCCCAGCATTTT. This translates into CASSLGSQPQHF. V gene TRBV28 combines with J gene TRBJ1-5; D unclear. This CDR3 is 12 amino acids long. V was clipped by 2 bases and J by 7 bases, with 6 bases between them. Germline lookup yields CDR1 MDHEN and CDR2 SYDVKM.

The chain recombines TRBV14 with TRBJ2-7; D may be TRBD1 (5 bases). Germline V gene data show CDR1 as SGHDN and CDR2 as FVKESK. The CDR3 contains 12 residues. V was trimmed by 1 base and J by 10 bases, leaving 11 bases between them. The DNA for the CDR3 is TGTGCCAGCAGCCAAGGGGGCAACCTACAGTACTTC. Amino acids: CASSQGGNLQYF. The whole variable domain, filled in from reference TRBV14 and TRBJ2-7, reads EAGVTQFPSHSVIEKGQTVTLRCDPISGHDNLYWYRRVMGKEIKFLLHFVKESKQDESGMPNNRFLAERTGGTYSTLKVQPAELEDSGVYFCASSQGGNLQYFGPGTRLTVT.

In its sample, this clonotype was seen a few times. V is TRBV28 and J is TRBJ2-4; D uncertain. Germline-derived CDR1 and CDR2 are MDHEN and SYDVKM. Trimming removed 5 bases at V and 10 bases at J, with 6 bases between. There are 10 residues in the CDR3. The CDR3 protein is CASSGVIQYF. As DNA, the CDR3 is TGTGCCAGCAGTGGAGTAATTCAGTACTTC. Full variable domain (remainder filled in from reference TRBV28 and TRBJ2-4): DVKVTQSSRYLVKRTGEKVFLECVQDMDHENMFWYRQDPGLGLRLIYFSYDVKMKEKGDIPEGYSVSREKKERFSLILESASTNQTSMYLCASSGVIQYFGAGTRLSVL.

The chain employs TRBV28 and TRBJ1-1, with D possibly being TRBD1 (6 bases). Germline V gene lookup returns CDR1 MDHEN and CDR2 SYDVKM. V lost 8 bases, J lost 4 bases, and 11 bases lay in between. The CDR3 is 12 residues long. CDR3 loop: CASGGILTEAFF. DNA of the CDR3: TGTGCCAGCGGGGGCATTCTCACTGAAGCTTTCTTT.

The rearrangement uses TRBV6-2 or TRBV6-3 and TRBJ1-5, with a weak D call TRBD1 (5 bases). Germline V gene sequence: CDR1 MNHEY, CDR2 SVGEGT. V dropped 6 bases and J dropped 2 bases, with 8 bases sitting between them. This CDR3 is built from 13 residues. CDR3 nucleotide sequence: TGTGCCAGCAGGGCCAGGGGCAATCAGCCCCAGCATTTT. Protein sequence: CASRARGNQPQHF.

This clonotype was seen a few times. The chain is built from TRBV6-5 and TRBJ1-1, with D uncertain. This CDR3 contains 14 residues. V was trimmed by 2 bases and J by 12 bases, leaving 19 bases between them. Germline CDR1 MNHEY, CDR2 SVGAGI. The DNA of the CDR3 is TGTGCCAGCAGTTACAGGGTCCCGTTTGATAGAACTTTCTTT. Translating gives CASSYRVPFDRTFF.

The rearrangement links TRBV28 to TRBJ2-3; D uncertain. Germline lookup yields CDR1 MDHEN and CDR2 SYDVKM. V shed 2 bases and J shed 2 bases, with 11 bases lying between them. The CDR3 length is 15 residues. DNA for the CDR3: TGTGCCAGCAGTTTAAGGCGACCGTCCACAGATACGCAGTATTTT. This encodes CASSLRRPSTDTQYF.